This entry concerns a single T cell receptor (beta chain). No antigen is known for it. Per-base quality was not reported, and no clone a single base away is much larger than it. These data originate in a study of human T cells and chemical hapten exposure (TCRdb year 2021). Study-wide context: For sensitization, 2% DPC in acetone was applied to a roughly 2 cm by roughly 2 cm area of upper inner arm skin. Blood was sampled from patients pre-sensitization (week 0) and at 2, 6 and about 24 weeks after DPC sensitization. Patch testing on the upper back used Finn chambers containing 0.01% DPC, with scoring done after 6 days according to International Contact Dermatitis Research Group standards. Most of the patients in the cohort were female, and the cohort covered alopecia areata with under or over 50% scalp involvement, alopecia totalis and alopecia universalis. The libraries were sequenced as a pool, and the TCR yield per sample differed mostly because of small variations in library volumes within the pool. Peripheral blood TCR repertoire changes were tracked in vivo in alopecia patients during primary and secondary sensitization to the hapten diphenylcyclopropenone (DPC). Throughout the roughly 23-week study period, patients were also given weekly therapeutic DPC doses on the scalp. Under 30 alopecia patients gave blood for TCR sequencing at one to four time points (pre-sensitization, 2, 6 and 24 weeks). The research as a whole found: Patch test score was positively correlated with the number of PT1 expanded TCRs, with significance at thresholds 8, 16 and 32 but not at 4. Because all patients had alopecia, a presumed autoimmune disease, the immune response of the patients might differ from that of healthy individuals. DPC sensitization did not change how many TCRs were above 1 in 1000 frequency, and no evidence was found of alterations in global repertoire structure. After repeated subsampling, changes were observed in the strength of the expansion versus patch-test correlation and in the threshold at which the correlation became significant. Significantly more large CDR3 similarity clusters were formed by expanded TCRs than by pre-sensitization or healthy control sets, consistent with antigen-driven responses.

Library generation was performed with RACE. Instrument on record: NextSeq 500. During library preparation, unique molecular identifiers were attached to individual cDNA molecules so that TCRs could be counted quantitatively and reproducibly. Each blood RNA sample was used to sequence both TCR alpha and TCR beta chains. Per the source publication's procedure: Samples had a median of roughly 99,000 TCRs, with a range from roughly 23,224 to 700,000. V, J and CDR3 annotation of the TCR reads was performed with the Decombinator software suite. Every sample was subsampled to the same number of TCRs (28,000) for the PS versus PT1 abundance plots. Expanded TCRs were defined as absent before sensitization and observed at least eight times at the 2-week time point. The public reads were quality trimmed at Q25 with fastp and then assembled into clones with MiXCR by TCRdb, keeping productive beta chains. CDR3 protein sequences are deduplicated, and each keeps its most common genes and DNA. For this entry, the V and J calls and clone size follow TCRdb and not the study's own pipeline. For this sample there are some 380,000 distinct CDR3 sequences; around 4.8% appear just once. Jointly, the top ten make up roughly 2.4% of the sample.

Read against the paper, the sample's time point label means: patch test 1, 2 weeks after DPC sensitization. The sample's treatment or condition, from its label and the paper: therapeutic diphenylcyclopropenone sensitization with weekly scalp DPC. Blood at each patch-test visit was drawn before the patch test was applied. Eligible patients were aged 18 to 70, diagnosed with alopecia, deemed suitable for DPC therapy, and excluded if pregnant. Total RNA was extracted from unfractionated whole blood that had been collected in Tempus Blood RNA tubes. The source material was whole blood, sampled in connection with sensitization to the hapten diphenylcyclopropenone (DPC). This receptor was identified in a woman aged 45-60 years with alopecia areata. Some clones in this sample may be carry-over from other donors' samples.

The base sequence is TGTGCCTGGGGGCCTAGTCTCCGGCCGTACAATGAGCAGTTCTTC. This yields the protein CAWGPSLRPYNEQFF. The receptor chain draws on TRBV30 and TRBJ2-1; a confident D gene designation cannot be given. V is clipped by 5 bases and J by 4 bases, and the sequence between their germline boundaries is 18 bases long. The CDR3 runs 15 amino acids, cysteine and phenylalanine included. CDR3 DNA only is kept here, 45 bases in frame from base 1. According to the germline V gene (reference sequence), CDR1 reads GTSNPN and CDR2 reads SVGIG.